The rows below give T cell receptor beta chains drawn from one sample of a study of shared clonotypes between healthy human individuals. Clones were read by immunoSEQ multiplex PCR, and TCRdb kept only the in-frame ones, dropping some. The data show about 2.3 million clones, with under 95% seen just once and 0.37% held by the top ten. Specimen: naive CD4+ T cells from PBMCs. Receptors were obtained from a man between 18 and 35 years old in good health. Some clones in this sample may be carry-over from other donors' samples. Each CDR3 is given without its conserved first and last residue.

>TRBV9|13|TRBJ2-1
ASSVMQESYNEQF
>TRBV9|12|TRBJ2-3
ASSIQDGPDTQY
>TRBV29-1|15|TRBJ2-4
SVEVSGYQSVKNIQY
>TRBV14|15|TRBJ2-5
ASSQDAGQATEPYQY
>TRBV18|11|TRBJ1-2
ASSPDRREGYT
>TRBV25-1|13|TRBJ1-2
ASSAYRGRDDGYT
>TRBV21-1|12|TRBJ1-4
ASSKWTGGRKLF
>TRBV6-1|12|TRBJ1-5
ASYKGNRNQPQH
>TRBV5-1|11|TRBJ1-5
ASSLEGIQPQH
>TRBV5-1|16|TRBJ2-3
ASSLAQTSGRRPDTQY
>TRBV6-5|14|TRBJ2-1
ASSYARWSSYNEQF
>TRBV7-8|12|TRBJ2-7
ASSLNGGTDEQY
>TRBV5-4|13|TRBJ2-7
ASSWIGDRSYEQY
>TRBV5-4|10|TRBJ2-2
ASSKNTGELF
>TRBV28|12|TRBJ1-2
ASRGGGGNYGYT
>TRBV5-1|13|TRBJ2-3
ASSLAGGSSDTQY
>TRBV29-1|12|TRBJ2-3
SVEGGRGTDTQY